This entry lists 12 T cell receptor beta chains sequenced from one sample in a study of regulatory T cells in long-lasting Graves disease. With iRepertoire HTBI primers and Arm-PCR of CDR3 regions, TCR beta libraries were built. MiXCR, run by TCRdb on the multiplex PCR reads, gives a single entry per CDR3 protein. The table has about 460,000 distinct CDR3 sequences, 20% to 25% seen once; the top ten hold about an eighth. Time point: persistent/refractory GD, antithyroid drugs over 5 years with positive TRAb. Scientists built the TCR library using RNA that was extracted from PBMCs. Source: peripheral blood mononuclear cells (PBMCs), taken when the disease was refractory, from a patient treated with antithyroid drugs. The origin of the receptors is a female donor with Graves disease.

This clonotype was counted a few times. CDR3 bases: TGCGCCAGCAGCTTGGCCGGGGATAGGGGGAACTATGGCTACACCTTC. It codes for CASSLAGDRGNYGYTF. This chain connects TRBV5-1 to TRBJ1-2; possible D gene TRBD1, 6 bases. The germline gives CDR1 SGHRS, CDR2 YFSETQ. With 0 bases removed from V and 2 bases from J, the gap between germline ends came to 14 bases. The CDR3 is made up of 16 amino acids.

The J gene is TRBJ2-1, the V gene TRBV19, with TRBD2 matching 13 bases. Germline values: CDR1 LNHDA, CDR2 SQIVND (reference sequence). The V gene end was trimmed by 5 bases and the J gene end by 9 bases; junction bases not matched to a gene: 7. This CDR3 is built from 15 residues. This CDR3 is CASSQLAGGDVEQFF. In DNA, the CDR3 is TGTGCCAGTAGTCAACTAGCGGGAGGGGACGTTGAGCAGTTCTTC.

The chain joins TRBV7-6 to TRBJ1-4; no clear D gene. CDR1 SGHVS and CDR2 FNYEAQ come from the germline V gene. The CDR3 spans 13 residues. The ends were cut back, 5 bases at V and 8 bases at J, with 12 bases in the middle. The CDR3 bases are TGTGCCAGCAGCATACGACAAGCCGAAAAACTGTTTTTT. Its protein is CASSIRQAEKLFF.

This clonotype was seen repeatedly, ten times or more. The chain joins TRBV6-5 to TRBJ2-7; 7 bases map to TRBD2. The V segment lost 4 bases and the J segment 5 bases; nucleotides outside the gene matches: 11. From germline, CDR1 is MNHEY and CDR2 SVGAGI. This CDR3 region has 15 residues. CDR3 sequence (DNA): TGTGCCAGCAGTTCTCAAAAGCTAGCGGCCCACGAGCAGTACTTC. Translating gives CASSSQKLAAHEQYF.

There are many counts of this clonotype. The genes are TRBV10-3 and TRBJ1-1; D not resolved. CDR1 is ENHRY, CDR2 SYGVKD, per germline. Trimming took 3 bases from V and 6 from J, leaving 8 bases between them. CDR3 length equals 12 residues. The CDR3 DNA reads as TGTGCCATCAGTGACGGCCTCGCTGAAGCTTTCTTT. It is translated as CAISDGLAEAFF.

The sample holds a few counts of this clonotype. CDR3 protein: CAWSRRGGSEAFF. The CDR3, as DNA: TGTGCCTGGAGTCGTAGAGGGGGCTCTGAAGCTTTCTTT. The J gene is TRBJ1-1, the V gene TRBV30, with TRBD1 matching over 7 bases. V shed 2 bases, J shed 6 bases, and the junction held 6 bases outside the gene matches. This CDR3 comprises 13 residues. Germline V lookup: CDR1 GTSNPN, CDR2 SVGIG (reference sequence).

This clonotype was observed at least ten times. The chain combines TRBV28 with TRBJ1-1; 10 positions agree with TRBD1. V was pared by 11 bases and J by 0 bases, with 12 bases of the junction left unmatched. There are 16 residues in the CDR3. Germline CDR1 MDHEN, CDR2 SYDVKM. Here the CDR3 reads CAGASGTGDMNTEAFF. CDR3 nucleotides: TGTGCCGGAGCTTCGGGGACAGGGGACATGAACACTGAAGCTTTCTTT. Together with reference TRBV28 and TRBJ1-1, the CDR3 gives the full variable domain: DVKVTQSSRYLVKRTGEKVFLECVQDMDHENMFWYRQDPGLGLRLIYFSYDVKMKEKGDIPEGYSVSREKKERFSLILESASTNQTSMYLCAGASGTGDMNTEAFFGQGTRLTVV.

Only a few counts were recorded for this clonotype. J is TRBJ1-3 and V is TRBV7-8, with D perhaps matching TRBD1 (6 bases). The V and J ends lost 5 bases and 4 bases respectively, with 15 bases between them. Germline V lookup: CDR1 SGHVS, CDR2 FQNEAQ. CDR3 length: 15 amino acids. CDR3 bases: TGTGCCAGCAGCCAAGACAGGTCCGGGGGAAACACCATATATTTT. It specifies CASSQDRSGGNTIYF.

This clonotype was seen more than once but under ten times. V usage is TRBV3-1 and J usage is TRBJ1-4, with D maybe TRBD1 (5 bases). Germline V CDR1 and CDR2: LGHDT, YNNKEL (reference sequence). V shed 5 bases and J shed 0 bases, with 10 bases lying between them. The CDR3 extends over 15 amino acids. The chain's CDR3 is CASSGTDTTNEKLFF. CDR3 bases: TGTGCCAGCAGCGGGACTGATACAACTAATGAAAAACTGTTTTTT.

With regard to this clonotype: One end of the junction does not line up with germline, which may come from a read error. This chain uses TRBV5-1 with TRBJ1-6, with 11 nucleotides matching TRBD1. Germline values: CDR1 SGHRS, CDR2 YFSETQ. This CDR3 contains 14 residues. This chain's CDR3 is CASSLDRGQSPLHF. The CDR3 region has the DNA TGTGCCAGCAGCTTGGACAGGGGGCAGTCACCCCTCCACTTT.

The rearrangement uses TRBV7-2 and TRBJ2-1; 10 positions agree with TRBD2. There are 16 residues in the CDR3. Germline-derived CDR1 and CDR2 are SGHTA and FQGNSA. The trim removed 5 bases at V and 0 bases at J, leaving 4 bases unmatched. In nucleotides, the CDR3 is TGTGCCAGCAGCCTGGGACTAGCGCCCTCCTACAATGAGCAGTTCTTC. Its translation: CASSLGLAPSYNEQFF.

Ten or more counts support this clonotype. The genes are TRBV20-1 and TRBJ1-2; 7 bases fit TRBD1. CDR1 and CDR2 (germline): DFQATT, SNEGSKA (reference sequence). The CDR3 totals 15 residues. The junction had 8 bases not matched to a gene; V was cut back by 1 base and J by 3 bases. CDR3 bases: TGCAGTGCTAGAGGCAGACAGGGTCTGGACTATGGCTACACCTTC. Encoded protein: CSARGRQGLDYGYTF.